A selection of T cell receptor beta chains follows, all from one sample in a study of T cells in Graves' hyperthyroidism and ophthalmopathy. TCRdb re-derived calls from the multiplex PCR reads in MiXCR, one entry per CDR3 protein. The sample yields approximately 410,000 distinct CDR3 sequences, roughly 13% seen once. Sequencing was carried out using blood. The receptor source for this set is a woman between 18 and 29 years old with Graves' hyperthyroidism. The CDR3 runs from the conserved cysteine through the conserved F or W. The D gene is left open where the match is weak. Not all rows give a size; the values are once, few, many and, for expanded clones, a class.

TRBJ2-5 TRBV6-2/TRBV6-3 TRBD1 many CASSGTGTAYEYF TGTGCCAGCAGTGGGACAGGGACAGCCTATGAGTACTTC
TRBJ2-2 TRBV7-6 NA NA CASSLTTGVNTGELFF TGTGCCAGCAGCTTAACTACCGGGGTGAACACCGGGGAGCTGTTTTTT
TRBJ1-5 TRBV15 NA many CATSSEGAHYTGESNPQHF TGTGCCACCAGCAGCGAAGGCGCTCACTATACGGGGGAATCAAACCCCCAGCATTTT
TRBJ1-1 TRBV7-8 NA many CASSLGWGAVRTEAFF TGTGCCAGCAGCTTAGGATGGGGGGCGGTTAGGACTGAAGCTTTCTTT
TRBJ2-1 TRBV28 TRBD2 many CASSQLAGSYNEQFF TGTGCCAGCAGTCAACTAGCGGGATCCTACAATGAGCAGTTCTTC
TRBJ1-5 TRBV2 NA NA CASSAGRASNQPQHF TGTGCCAGCAGCGCCGGACGGGCTAGCAATCAGCCCCAGCATTTT
TRBJ2-7 TRBV5-8 TRBD1 many CASSLWGRGLWEQYF TGTGCCAGCAGCTTGTGGGGAAGGGGGCTATGGGAGCAGTACTTC
TRBJ1-2 TRBV30 NA NA CAWSDERQTSGYTF TGTGCCTGGAGCGATGAGAGGCAGACAAGTGGCTACACCTTC
TRBJ2-5 TRBV28 NA many CASSSTFVLIRTQYF TGTGCCAGCAGTTCCACCTTCGTTCTAATCCGGACCCAGTACTTC
TRBJ2-5 TRBV6-1 NA many CASSERDTPTTQYF TGTGCCAGCAGTGAAAGGGACACCCCGACGACCCAGTACTTC
TRBJ2-4 TRBV7-3 TRBD1 NA CASSPTRQGSPSAKNIQYF TGTGCCAGCAGCCCGACCCGACAGGGAAGTCCTTCGGCCAAAAACATTCAGTACTTC
TRBJ2-7 TRBV5-1 NA few CASSLVIGGYEQYF TGCGCCAGCAGCTTGGTAATAGGCGGATACGAGCAGTACTTC
TRBJ2-7 TRBV28 NA many CASTQNKGEQYF TGTGCCAGCACCCAGAATAAGGGCGAGCAGTACTTC
TRBJ1-5 TRBV4-3 TRBD1 few CASSRDSRGLQPQHF TGCGCCAGCAGCCGAGACTCCAGGGGGTTGCAGCCCCAGCATTTT
TRBJ2-1 TRBV11-2 TRBD2 many CASRQREGTNEQFF TGTGCCAGCAGGCAGCGGGAGGGCACGAATGAGCAGTTCTTC
TRBJ2-1 TRBV18 TRBD1 many CASSPTRTGYNEQFF TGTGCCAGCTCACCCACACGGACAGGCTACAATGAGCAGTTCTTC
TRBJ1-2 TRBV12-3/TRBV12-4 NA many CASSLRQGSYGYTF TGTGCCAGCAGTTTACGGCAGGGAAGCTATGGCTACACCTTC
TRBJ2-7 TRBV20-1 NA many CSARVTGAYEQYF TGCAGTGCTAGAGTGACGGGGGCCTACGAGCAGTACTTC
TRBJ2-7 TRBV7-8 NA many CASSLWETGEQYF TGTGCCAGCAGCTTATGGGAGACCGGCGAGCAGTACTTC
TRBJ1-2 TRBV5-6 TRBD1 few CASSLGDRGPYGYTF TGTGCCAGCAGCTTAGGGGACAGGGGGCCCTATGGCTACACCTTC
TRBJ2-3 TRBV9 TRBD2 NA CASSVETSGRRGTDTQYF TGTGCCAGCAGCGTAGAAACTAGCGGGAGACGCGGCACAGATACGCAGTATTTT
TRBJ1-2 TRBV4-2 NA many CASSQALTAVRSGYTF TGTGCCAGCAGCCAAGCCCTGACAGCCGTGAGAAGTGGCTACACCTTC